The next 11 T cell receptor beta chains were all read from a single sample in a study of relationships among human T cell subsets (dated by TCRdb to the early 2010s). The receptor library was made with multiplex PCR. This sample was sequenced with a 454 GS FLX. TCR alpha and beta CDR3 regions were amplified from mRNA by semiquantitative ARM-PCR. ARM-PCR used tagged nested gene-specific primers, after which communal superprimers carried out exponential amplification. The public reads were reanalyzed by TCRdb: fastp trimming at Q25, MiXCR alignment, in-frame beta chains only. Rows are unified per CDR3 protein, each entry keeping the most common DNA and genes. The sample table lists some 16,000 distinct CDR3 sequences, approximately 56% of them with a count of one. The ten largest clonotypes hold around 37% of the sample. The sequencing input was total T cells sorted from blood. Interpreted using the paper, the cell subset or site label stands for: CD3+ T cells in general. The receptors come from a man aged 40-49 years in good health.

The chain has TRBV11-1 and TRBJ2-1, with 9 bases matching TRBD1. This CDR3 has 16 amino acids. V was pared by 5 bases and J by 7 bases, with 12 bases of the junction left unmatched. Germline CDR1 and CDR2: SGHAT and FQDESV (reference sequence). CDR3 nucleotides: TGTGCCAGCAGCCACAGAGGATTACAGGGGGCAAATGAGCAGTTCTTC. The encoded protein is CASSHRGLQGANEQFF. The entire variable domain, with the rest obtained from reference TRBV11-1 and TRBJ2-1, is as follows: EAEVAQSPRYKITEKSQAVAFWCDPISGHATLYWYRQILGQGPELLVQFQDESVVDDSQLPKDRFSAERLKGVDSTLKIQPAELGDSAMYLCASSHRGLQGANEQFFGPGTRLTVL.

J is TRBJ1-1 and V is TRBV11-2, with 8 nucleotides matching TRBD1. The trim removed 4 bases at V and 4 bases at J, leaving 8 bases unmatched. CDR3 length equals 15 residues. Germline values: CDR1 SGHAT, CDR2 FQNNGV. The CDR3 sequence: CASSSSDRGFTEAFF. CDR3 DNA sequence: TGTGCCAGCAGCTCTTCCGACAGGGGTTTCACTGAAGCTTTCTTT.

This clonotype was detected only a few times. The chain joins TRBV20-1 to TRBJ2-3; D might be TRBD2 (5 bases). This CDR3 contains 14 residues. Trimming took off 3 bases at V and 4 bases at J, with 14 bases between the two ends. Germline CDR1 reads DFQATT; CDR2 reads SNEGSKA (reference sequence). The CDR3 spells CSARLLVGSDTQYF. CDR3 sequence (DNA): TGCAGTGCTAGGTTACTAGTCGGGTCAGATACGCAGTATTTT.

The chain couples TRBV27 to TRBJ1-5; D ambiguous. V shed 3 bases and J shed 8 bases, with 5 bases lying between them. This CDR3 region has 11 residues. Germline V gene data show CDR1 as MNHEY and CDR2 as SMNVEV (reference sequence). In DNA, the CDR3 is TGTGCCAGCAGTTTCATCAAGCCCCAGCATTTT. The encoded protein is CASSFIKPQHF.

This clonotype showed up just a few times. This rearrangement joins TRBV10-3 to TRBJ2-7; perhaps D is TRBD1 or TRBD2 (6 bases each). The CDR3 sequence is 15 residues long. The V gene's germline CDR1 is ENHRY and CDR2 SYGVKD. Trimming took 10 bases from V and 4 from J, leaving 23 bases between them. DNA for the CDR3: TGTGCCACCACCCCGCCGGGGGCATCCCCGTACGAGCAGTACTTC. Protein product: CATTPPGASPYEQYF.

The chain carries TRBV11-2 and TRBJ1-1; D is unclear. The V gene lost 1 base and the J gene lost 7 bases, with 4 bases spanning the gap. The CDR3 totals 11 residues. Germline CDR1 SGHAT, CDR2 FQNNGV. As DNA, the CDR3 is TGTGCCAGCAGCTTAGGACATGAAGCTTTCTTT. Protein sequence: CASSLGHEAFF. The variable domain in full, with the rest retrieved from reference TRBV11-2 and TRBJ1-1, is EAGVAQSPRYKIIEKRQSVAFWCNPISGHATLYWYQQILGQGPKLLIQFQNNGVVDDSQLPKDRFSAERLKGVDSTLKIQPAKLEDSAVYLCASSLGHEAFFGQGTRLTVV.

This clonotype has only a few counts. The J gene is TRBJ2-7, the V gene TRBV12-3 or TRBV12-4, with D possibly matching TRBD1 (6 bases). Trimming left V 6 bases short and J 4 bases short, with 10 bases between. This CDR3 region has 12 residues. The CDR3 coding sequence is TGTGCCAGCAGGGATCAGGGGTACGAGCAGTACTTC. Its translation is CASRDQGYEQYF.

The table lists this clonotype with a few counts. V usage is TRBV11-3 and J usage is TRBJ2-3; tentatively, D is TRBD2 (5 bases). The V gene's germline CDR1 is SGHNT and CDR2 YENEEA. V dropped 5 bases and J dropped 4 bases, with 13 bases sitting between them. The CDR3 is 14 residues long. CDR3 DNA: TGTGCCAGCAGCCTTCTTGGGGAGTCAGATACGCAGTATTTT. Translation gives CASSLLGESDTQYF.

Only a few counts were recorded for this clonotype. This chain uses TRBV11-2 with TRBJ1-5, with a possible D match to TRBD1 (5 bases). The CDR3 runs to 13 residues. The germline V gene encodes CDR1 SGHAT and CDR2 FQNNGV. V lost 2 bases and J 7 bases, leaving 9 bases between the germline ends. The CDR3 spells CASSLQGNQPQHF. The CDR3 DNA follows: TGTGCCAGCAGCTTACAGGGAAACCAGCCCCAGCATTTT.

The rearrangement links TRBV10-3 to TRBJ2-6; tentatively, D is TRBD1 (6 bases). V was shortened by 8 bases and J by 1 base, with 15 bases between the two germline ends. CDR3 size: 16 residues. Looked up from germline, CDR1 is ENHRY and CDR2 is SYGVKD. The CDR3 is CAIGSGERSGANVLTF. CDR3 DNA sequence: TGTGCCATCGGATCAGGGGAAAGGTCTGGGGCCAACGTCCTGACTTTC.

A word on this clonotype: One end of the junction does not line up with germline, which may come from a read error. J is TRBJ1-1 and V is TRBV4-2, with D possibly matching TRBD1 (5 bases). The germline V gene has CDR1 LGHNA and CDR2 YNFKEQ. The CDR3 is made up of 12 amino acids. The CDR3 spells CASSKEGTEAFF. The CDR3 bases are TGTGCCAGCAGCAAAGAGGGGACTGAAGCTTTCTTT.